This T cell receptor beta chain was recorded in a study of blood T cell repertoires in COVID-19. As for the study in general: From T cells, B-cell-depleted T cells, or PBMCs came the material, which was cDNA or gDNA.

CDR3 length: 14 amino acids. J was trimmed by 0 bases and V by 8 bases; bases with no gene match: 7. The repertoire was sequenced with immunoSEQ multiplex PCR; TCRdb's copy has only in-frame clones and lacks some. The sample yields some 80,000 clones, roughly 82% seen once. The chain carries TRBV23-1 and TRBJ2-7; 7 bases match TRBD1. TRBV23-1 is an ORF for which the function is uncertain. The clonotype originates from a man at least 80 years old with acute or convalescent COVID-19. The material sequenced was peripheral blood. CDR3 region: CASCRTGVSYEQYF. In DNA form, the CDR3 reads TGCGCCAGCTGTAGGACAGGAGTCTCCTACGAGCAGTACTTC.